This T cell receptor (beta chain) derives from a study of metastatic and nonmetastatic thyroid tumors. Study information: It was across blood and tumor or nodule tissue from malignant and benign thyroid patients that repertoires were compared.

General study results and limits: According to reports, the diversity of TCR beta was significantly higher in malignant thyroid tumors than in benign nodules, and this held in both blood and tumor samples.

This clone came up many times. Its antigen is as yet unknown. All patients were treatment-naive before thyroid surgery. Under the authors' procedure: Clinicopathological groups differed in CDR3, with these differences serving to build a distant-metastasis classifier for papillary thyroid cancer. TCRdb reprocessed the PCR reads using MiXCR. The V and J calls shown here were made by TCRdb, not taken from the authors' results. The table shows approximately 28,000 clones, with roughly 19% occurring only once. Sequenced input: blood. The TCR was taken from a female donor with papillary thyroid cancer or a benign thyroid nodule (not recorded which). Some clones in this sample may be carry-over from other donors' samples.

CDR3 loop: CASSESGQGSSPLHF. The CDR3, as DNA: TGTGCCAGCAGCGAATCGGGACAGGGTAGTTCACCCCTCCACTTT. The rearrangement uses TRBV9 and TRBJ1-6; 9 nucleotides line up with TRBD1. V lost 3 bases and J lost 9; bases outside the gene matches: 7. Germline CDR1 SGDLS, CDR2 YYNGEE. This CDR3 comprises 15 residues.